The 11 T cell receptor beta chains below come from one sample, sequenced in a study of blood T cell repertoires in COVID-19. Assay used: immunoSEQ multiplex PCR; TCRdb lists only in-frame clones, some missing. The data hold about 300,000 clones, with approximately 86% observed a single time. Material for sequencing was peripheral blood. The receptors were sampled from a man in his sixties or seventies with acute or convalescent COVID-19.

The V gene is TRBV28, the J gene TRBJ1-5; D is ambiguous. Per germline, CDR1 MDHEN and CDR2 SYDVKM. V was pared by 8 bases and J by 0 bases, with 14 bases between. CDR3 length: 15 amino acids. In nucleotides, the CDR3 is TGTGCCAGCCAACCTCCAGATTATAGCAATCAGCCCCAGCATTTT. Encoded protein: CASQPPDYSNQPQHF.

The CDR3 protein is CASRDNSANTQYF. The DNA of the CDR3 is TGTGCCAGCAGGGACAATTCCGCAAATACGCAGTATTTT. The rearrangement links TRBV25-1 to TRBJ2-3; a weak D match, TRBD1 (5 bases). The ends were cut back, 6 bases at V and 7 bases at J, with 14 bases in the middle. Germline lookup yields CDR1 MGHDK and CDR2 SYGVNS. This CDR3 comprises 13 residues.

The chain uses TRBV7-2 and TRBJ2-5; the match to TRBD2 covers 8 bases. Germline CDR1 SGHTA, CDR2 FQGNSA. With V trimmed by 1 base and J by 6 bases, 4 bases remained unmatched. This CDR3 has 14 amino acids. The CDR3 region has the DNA TGTGCCAGCAGCTTAGAGAGCGGGAGAAAGACCCAGTACTTC. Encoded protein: CASSLESGRKTQYF.

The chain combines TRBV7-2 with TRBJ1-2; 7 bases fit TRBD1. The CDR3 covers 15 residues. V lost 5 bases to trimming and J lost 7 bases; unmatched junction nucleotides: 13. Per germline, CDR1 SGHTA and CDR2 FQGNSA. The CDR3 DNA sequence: TGTGCCAGCAGCCCGTGGACAGGAGGGCGGTCTGGCTACACCTTC. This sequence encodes CASSPWTGGRSGYTF.

CDR3 in amino acids: CASSLTPPGELFF. The CDR3 DNA follows: TGTGCCAGCAGCTTAACTCCCCCCGGGGAGCTGTTTTTT. The chain recombines TRBV7-9 with TRBJ2-2; D call uncertain. The V end lost 2 bases, the J end lost 6 bases, and 7 bases lay between the germline ends. The V gene's germline CDR1 is SEHNR and CDR2 FQNEAQ (reference sequence). This CDR3 comprises 13 residues.

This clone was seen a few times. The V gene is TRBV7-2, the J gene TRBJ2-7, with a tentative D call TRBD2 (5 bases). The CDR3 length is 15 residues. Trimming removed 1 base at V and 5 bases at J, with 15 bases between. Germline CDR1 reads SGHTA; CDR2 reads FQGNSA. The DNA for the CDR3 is TGTGCCAGCAGCTTAGGGCACGGGGTCGTGCACGAGCAGTACTTC. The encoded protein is CASSLGHGVVHEQYF.

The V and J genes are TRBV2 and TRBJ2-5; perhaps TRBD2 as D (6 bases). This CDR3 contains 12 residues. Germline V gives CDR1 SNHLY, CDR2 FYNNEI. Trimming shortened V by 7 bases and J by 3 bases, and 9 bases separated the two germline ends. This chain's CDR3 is CASKWGEETQYF. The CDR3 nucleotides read TGTGCCAGCAAGTGGGGGGAAGAGACCCAGTACTTC.

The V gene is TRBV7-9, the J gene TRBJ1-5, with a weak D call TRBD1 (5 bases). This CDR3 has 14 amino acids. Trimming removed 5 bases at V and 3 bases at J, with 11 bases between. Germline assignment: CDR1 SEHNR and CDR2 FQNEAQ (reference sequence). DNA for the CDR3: TGTGCCAGCAGCCTTGACAGTTTCAATCAGCCCCAGCATTTT. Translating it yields CASSLDSFNQPQHF.

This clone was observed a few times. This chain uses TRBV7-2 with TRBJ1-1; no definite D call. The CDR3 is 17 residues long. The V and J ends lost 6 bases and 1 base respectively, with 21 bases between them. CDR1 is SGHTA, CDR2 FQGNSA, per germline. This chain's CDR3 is CASRDFPPRERNTEAFF. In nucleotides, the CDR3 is TGTGCCAGCAGGGACTTTCCTCCCCGGGAACGGAACACTGAAGCTTTCTTT.

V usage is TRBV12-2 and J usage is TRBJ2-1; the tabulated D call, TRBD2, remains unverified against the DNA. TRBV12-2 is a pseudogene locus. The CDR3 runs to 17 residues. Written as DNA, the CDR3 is TGTGCAAGTCGCTTAGGTCTACTAGCCAGCTCCTACAATGAGCAGTTCTTC. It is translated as CASRLGLLASSYNEQFF.

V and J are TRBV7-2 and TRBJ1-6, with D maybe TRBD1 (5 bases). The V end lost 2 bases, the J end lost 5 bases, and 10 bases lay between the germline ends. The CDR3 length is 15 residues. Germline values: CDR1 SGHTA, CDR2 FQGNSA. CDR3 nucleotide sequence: TGTGCCAGCAGCTTATTCGGGGGGAATAATTCACCCCTCCACTTT. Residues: CASSLFGGNNSPLHF. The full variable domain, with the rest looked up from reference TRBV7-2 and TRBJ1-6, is GAGVSQSPSNKVTEKGKDVELRCDPISGHTALYWYRQSLGQGLEFLIYFQGNSAPDKSGLPSDRFSAERTGGSVSTLTIQRTQQEDSAVYLCASSLFGGNNSPLHFGNGTRLTVT.